This T cell receptor beta chain stems from a study of early T cells in non-severe SARS-CoV-2 infection. About the research overall: Chains were unpaired, as sequencing was done on bulk RNA from unsorted whole blood. Study observations and caveats: Matching results from VDJdb favored anti-spike CD8 responses, leaving private and CD4 specificities undetected.

Germline CDR1 and CDR2: LGHDT and YNNKEL (reference sequence). This CDR3 spans 13 amino acids. V was pared by 2 bases and J by 2 bases, with 3 bases between. This clonotype has at least ten counts. The antigen remains undetermined. One entry per CDR3 protein results from TCRdb running MiXCR on the 5' RACE reads. The top ten clones hold around 15% of a sample with some 80,000 distinct CDR3 sequences, roughly an eighth of them seen once. The clonotype was recovered from an adult who was a healthcare worker with PCR-confirmed SARS-CoV-2 infection or an uninfected control (not recorded which). The donor label of this sample is uncertain. This material consisted of whole blood, taken at baseline. The chain uses TRBV3-1 and TRBJ2-2; D call uncertain. CDR3 in DNA: TGTGCCAGCAGCCAAACAAACACCGGGGAGCTGTTTTTT. It codes for CASSQTNTGELFF.